Listed below are T cell receptor beta chains from one sample, sequenced in a study of blood T cell repertoires in COVID-19. The method was immunoSEQ multiplex PCR; TCRdb's version includes in-frame clones alone and lacks a portion of them. The sample has approximately 360,000 clones, about 90% seen once. The sequencing input was PBMCs or T cells enriched from blood (not recorded which). All receptors derive from a man aged 40-50 years in a cohort exposed to, infected with or recovered from COVID-19 (not recorded which). Each CDR3 is given with its conserved first and last residue. The D gene is left open where the match is weak. Rows may omit the clone size; those that give it use once, few, many or a size class.

TRBV19,NA,TRBJ2-1,TRBD2,TGTGCCAGTATGGGACTATCCCTGGGGGAGCAGTTCTTC,CASMGLSLGEQFF
TRBV19,once,TRBJ1-4,NA,TGTGCCAGTAGCATAACCGGGAGGACCGCAACTAATGAAAAACTGTTTTTT,CASSITGRTATNEKLFF
TRBV27,NA,TRBJ2-7,NA,TGTGCCAGCAGTTTACGACTGGGGGGCTCCTACGAGCAGTACTTC,CASSLRLGGSYEQYF
TRBV24-1,NA,TRBJ2-7,NA,TGTGCCACCAGTGATTTTCGCAGGGTCGGACAGTACTTC,CATSDFRRVGQYF
TRBV13,NA,TRBJ1-3,NA,TGTGCCAGCAGCTTAAGTGGCAGGTCCTCTGGAAACACCATATATTTT,CASSLSGRSSGNTIYF
TRBV5-1,NA,TRBJ2-1,TRBD2,TGCGCCAGCAGCTGGATGCTAGCGGGAGGGCTCAATGAGCAGTTCTTC,CASSWMLAGGLNEQFF
TRBV28,NA,TRBJ1-5,TRBD1,TGTGCCAGCCCGGACAGGGGGCTGGGTCAGCCCCAGCATTTT,CASPDRGLGQPQHF
TRBV27,NA,TRBJ1-4,NA,TGTGCCAGCAGTTTAATGTCAGATGAAAAACTGTTTTTT,CASSLMSDEKLFF
TRBV28,NA,TRBJ1-6,TRBD1,TGTGCCAGCAGTGGACAGGGTGGGCTCCACTTT,CASSGQGGLHF
TRBV4-1,NA,TRBJ1-5,NA,TGCGCCAGCAGCTTATCGGGAGAGTTTAATCAGCCCCAGCATTTT,CASSLSGEFNQPQHF
TRBV27,NA,TRBJ1-2,NA,TGTGCCAGCAGTTTATCCCCGGACAGAGTCTATGGCTACACCTTC,CASSLSPDRVYGYTF
TRBV5-4,NA,TRBJ1-3,NA,TGTGCCAGCAGCTCCCGGACAGATGGAAACACCATATATTTT,CASSSRTDGNTIYF
TRBV1,NA,TRBJ2-1,NA,TGCACCAGCAGCCGGGACACGAGCTCCTACAATGAGCAGTTCTTC,CTSSRDTSSYNEQFF
TRBV11-2,NA,TRBJ1-6,TRBD1,TGTGCCAGCAGCTTCGTTACAGGGGAAATTTCACCCCTCCACTTT,CASSFVTGEISPLHF
TRBV5-1,NA,TRBJ2-2,TRBD1,TGCGCCAGCAGCTTACGGACAGGGGGCTTCTTAGTAACCGGGGAGCTGTTTTTT,CASSLRTGGFLVTGELFF
TRBV29-1,NA,TRBJ1-1,TRBD1,TGCAGCGTTCCCCGACAGGGTTTGGCTGAAGCTTTCTTT,CSVPRQGLAEAFF
TRBV19,NA,TRBJ1-2,TRBD1,TGTGCCAGTAGTGCGGACAGGGACTCCTATGGCTACACCTTC,CASSADRDSYGYTF
TRBV9,NA,TRBJ2-1,TRBD2,TGTGCCAGCAGCGGTCGACTAGCGGGGTACAATGAGCAGTTCTTC,CASSGRLAGYNEQFF
TRBV5-1,NA,TRBJ2-3,TRBD2,TGCGCCAGCAGCCCGGCCGGGACTAGCGCCCCCCCAGATACGCAGTATTTT,CASSPAGTSAPPDTQYF
TRBV6-1,NA,TRBJ1-2,NA,TGTGCCAGCAGTGAACTGTATGGCTACACCTTC,CASSELYGYTF